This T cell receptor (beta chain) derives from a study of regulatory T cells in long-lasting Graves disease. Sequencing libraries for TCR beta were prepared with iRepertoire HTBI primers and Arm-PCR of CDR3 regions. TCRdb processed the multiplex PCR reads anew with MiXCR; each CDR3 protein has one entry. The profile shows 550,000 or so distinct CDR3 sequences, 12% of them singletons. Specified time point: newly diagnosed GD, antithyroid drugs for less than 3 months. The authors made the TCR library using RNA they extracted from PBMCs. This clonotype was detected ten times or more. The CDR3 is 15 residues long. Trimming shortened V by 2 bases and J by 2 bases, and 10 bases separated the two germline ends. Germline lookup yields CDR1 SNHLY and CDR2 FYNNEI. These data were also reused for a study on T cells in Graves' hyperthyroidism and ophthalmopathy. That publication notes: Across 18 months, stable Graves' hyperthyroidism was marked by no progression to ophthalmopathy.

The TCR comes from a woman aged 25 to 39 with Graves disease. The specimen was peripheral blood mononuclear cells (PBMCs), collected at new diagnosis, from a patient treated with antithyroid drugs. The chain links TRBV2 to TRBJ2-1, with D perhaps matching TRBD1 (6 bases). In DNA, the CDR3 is TGTGCCAGCAGTGAACAGGGGTCCCCCTACAATGAGCAGTTCTTC. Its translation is CASSEQGSPYNEQFF.